This TCR beta chain emerged from a study of shared clonotypes between healthy human individuals. Overall study findings and caveats: Large sequencing depth failed to make sorted-subset sequencing complete, rarefaction showed. Between a few donors, naive CD4 clonotypes were shared at a level of approximately 5%.

Points on this clone: Its antigen is still unknown.

The protocol was immunoSEQ multiplex PCR, while the TCRdb copy is restricted to in-frame clones and leaves out a portion. The sample holds around 2.5 million clones, approximately 94% seen once. The sequenced sample consisted of naive CD4+ T cells from PBMCs. Subset noted: CD45RA+ positively selected. This receptor was obtained from a man younger than 35 in good health. Some clones in this sample may be carry-over from other donors' samples.

CDR3 coding DNA: TGCAGCGCGGACCTGACTAGAATGAATGAGCAGTTCTTC. This codes for CSADLTRMNEQFF. The V call is TRBV29-1, the J call TRBJ2-1, with TRBD2 as a possible D gene (6 bases). Per germline, CDR1 SQVTM and CDR2 ANQGSEA. Deletions cut 7 bases from V and 7 bases from J, with 17 bases between. The CDR3 totals 13 residues.